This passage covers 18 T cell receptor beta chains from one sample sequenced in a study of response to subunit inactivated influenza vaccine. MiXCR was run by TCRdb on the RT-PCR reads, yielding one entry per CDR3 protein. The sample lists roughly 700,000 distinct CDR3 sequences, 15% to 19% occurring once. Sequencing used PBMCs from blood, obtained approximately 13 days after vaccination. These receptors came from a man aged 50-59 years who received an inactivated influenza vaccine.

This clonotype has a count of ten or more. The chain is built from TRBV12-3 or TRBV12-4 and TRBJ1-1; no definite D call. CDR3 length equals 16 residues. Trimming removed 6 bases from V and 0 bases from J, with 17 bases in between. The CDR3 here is CASRRRTWGMNTEAFF. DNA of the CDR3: TGTGCCAGCAGGCGTAGGACGTGGGGAATGAACACTGAAGCTTTCTTT.

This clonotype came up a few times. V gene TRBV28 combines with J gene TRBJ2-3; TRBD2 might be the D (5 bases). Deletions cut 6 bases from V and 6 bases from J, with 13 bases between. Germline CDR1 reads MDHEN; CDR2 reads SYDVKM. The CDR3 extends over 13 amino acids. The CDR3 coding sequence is TGTGCCAGCAGCGGCCACTCGGGGGATACGCAGTATTTT. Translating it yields CASSGHSGDTQYF.

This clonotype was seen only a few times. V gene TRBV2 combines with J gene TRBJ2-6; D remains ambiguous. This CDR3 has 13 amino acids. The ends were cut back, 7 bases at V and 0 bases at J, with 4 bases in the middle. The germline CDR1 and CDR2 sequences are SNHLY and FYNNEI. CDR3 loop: CASMFSGANVLTF. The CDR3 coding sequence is TGTGCCAGCATGTTCTCTGGGGCCAACGTCCTGACTTTC.

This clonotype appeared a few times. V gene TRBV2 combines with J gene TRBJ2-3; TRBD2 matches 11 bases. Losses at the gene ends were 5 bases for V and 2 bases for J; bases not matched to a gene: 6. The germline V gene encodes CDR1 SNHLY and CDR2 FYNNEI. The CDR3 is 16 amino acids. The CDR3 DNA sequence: TGTGCCAGCAGTCCCATAGCGGGGGGGCTCACAGATACGCAGTATTTT. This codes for CASSPIAGGLTDTQYF.

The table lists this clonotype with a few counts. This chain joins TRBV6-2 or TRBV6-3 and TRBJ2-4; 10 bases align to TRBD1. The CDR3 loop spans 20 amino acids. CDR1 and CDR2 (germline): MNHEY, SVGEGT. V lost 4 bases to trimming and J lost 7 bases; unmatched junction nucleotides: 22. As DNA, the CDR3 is TGTGCCAGCAGTTCGACAGGGGGCGGGGGGCTAGCGGGTACCTGGAACATTCAGTACTTC. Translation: CASSSTGGGGLAGTWNIQYF.

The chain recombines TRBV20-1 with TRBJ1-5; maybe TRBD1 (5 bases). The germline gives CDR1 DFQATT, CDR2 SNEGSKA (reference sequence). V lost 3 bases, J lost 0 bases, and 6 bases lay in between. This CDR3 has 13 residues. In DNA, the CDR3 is TGCAGTGCTAGGGGGACTAGCAATCAGCCCCAGCATTTT. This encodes CSARGTSNQPQHF.

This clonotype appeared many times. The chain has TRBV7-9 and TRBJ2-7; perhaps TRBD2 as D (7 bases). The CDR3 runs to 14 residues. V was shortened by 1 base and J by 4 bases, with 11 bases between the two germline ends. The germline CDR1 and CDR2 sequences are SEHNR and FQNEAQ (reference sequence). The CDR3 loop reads CASSLEGGAYEQYF. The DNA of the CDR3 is TGTGCCAGCAGCTTAGAAGGGGGGGCGTACGAGCAGTACTTC.

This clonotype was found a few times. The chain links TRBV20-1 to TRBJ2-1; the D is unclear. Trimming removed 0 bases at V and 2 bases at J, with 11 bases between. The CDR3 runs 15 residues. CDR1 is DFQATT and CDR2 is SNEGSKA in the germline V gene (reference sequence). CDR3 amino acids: CSARDRLDTYNEQFF. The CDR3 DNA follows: TGCAGTGCTAGAGATAGGCTAGATACCTACAATGAGCAGTTCTTC.

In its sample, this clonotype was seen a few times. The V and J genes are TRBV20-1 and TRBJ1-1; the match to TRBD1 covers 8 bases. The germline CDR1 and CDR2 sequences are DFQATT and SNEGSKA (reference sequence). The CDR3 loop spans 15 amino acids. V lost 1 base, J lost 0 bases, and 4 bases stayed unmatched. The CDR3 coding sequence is TGCAGTGCTAGAGTACCAGGGGGCATGAACACTGAAGCTTTCTTT. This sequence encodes CSARVPGGMNTEAFF.

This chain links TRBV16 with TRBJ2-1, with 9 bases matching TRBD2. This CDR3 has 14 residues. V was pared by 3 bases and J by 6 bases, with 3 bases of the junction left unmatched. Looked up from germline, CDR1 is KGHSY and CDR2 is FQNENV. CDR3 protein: CASSQAGLANEQFF. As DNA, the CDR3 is TGTGCCAGCAGCCAGGCGGGACTAGCCAATGAGCAGTTCTTC.

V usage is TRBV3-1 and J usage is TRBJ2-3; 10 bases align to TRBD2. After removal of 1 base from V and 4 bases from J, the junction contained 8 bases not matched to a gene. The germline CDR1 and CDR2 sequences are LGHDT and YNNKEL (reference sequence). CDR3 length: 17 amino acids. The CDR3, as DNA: TGTGCCAGCAGCCAAGGCTTTAGCGGGAGGAGGGCAGATACGCAGTATTTT. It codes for CASSQGFSGRRADTQYF.

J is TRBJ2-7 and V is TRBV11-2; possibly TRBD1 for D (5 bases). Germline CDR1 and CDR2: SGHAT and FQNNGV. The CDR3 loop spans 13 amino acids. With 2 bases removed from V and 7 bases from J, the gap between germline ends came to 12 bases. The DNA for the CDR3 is TGTGCCAGCAGCTTACAGCCGGCAGGGGAGCAGTACTTC. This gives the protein CASSLQPAGEQYF. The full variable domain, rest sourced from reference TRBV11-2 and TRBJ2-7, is EAGVAQSPRYKIIEKRQSVAFWCNPISGHATLYWYQQILGQGPKLLIQFQNNGVVDDSQLPKDRFSAERLKGVDSTLKIQPAKLEDSAVYLCASSLQPAGEQYFGPGTRLTVT.

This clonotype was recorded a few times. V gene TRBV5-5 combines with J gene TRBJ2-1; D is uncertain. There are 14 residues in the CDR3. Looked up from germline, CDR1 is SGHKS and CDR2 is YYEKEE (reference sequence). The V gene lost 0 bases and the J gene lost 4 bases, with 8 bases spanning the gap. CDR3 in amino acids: CASSLDQRYNEQFF. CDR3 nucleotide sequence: TGTGCCAGCAGCTTGGACCAGAGATACAATGAGCAGTTCTTC.

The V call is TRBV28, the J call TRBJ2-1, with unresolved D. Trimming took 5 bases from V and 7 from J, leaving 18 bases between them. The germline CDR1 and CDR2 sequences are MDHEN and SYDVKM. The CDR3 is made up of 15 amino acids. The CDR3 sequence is CASSPTSVGLNEQFF. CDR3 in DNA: TGTGCCAGCAGTCCCACGAGCGTTGGGCTTAATGAGCAGTTCTTC.

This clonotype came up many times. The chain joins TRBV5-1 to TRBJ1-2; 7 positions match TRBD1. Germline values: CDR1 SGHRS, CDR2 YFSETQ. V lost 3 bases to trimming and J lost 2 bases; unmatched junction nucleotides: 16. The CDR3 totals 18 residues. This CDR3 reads CASSYFTRPGQRNYGYTF. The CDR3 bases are TGCGCCAGCAGCTATTTTACCCGACCGGGACAGAGAAACTATGGCTACACCTTC.

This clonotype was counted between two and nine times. The CDR3 DNA reads TGCAGTGCTAGAGATCCATCCAGGGGCACTGAAGCTTTCTTT. Translated, it gives CSARDPSRGTEAFF. This chain links TRBV20-1 with TRBJ1-1; D perhaps matches TRBD1 (6 bases). The ends were cut back, 0 bases at V and 4 bases at J, with 12 bases in the middle. CDR3 size: 14 residues. The germline gives CDR1 DFQATT, CDR2 SNEGSKA (reference sequence).

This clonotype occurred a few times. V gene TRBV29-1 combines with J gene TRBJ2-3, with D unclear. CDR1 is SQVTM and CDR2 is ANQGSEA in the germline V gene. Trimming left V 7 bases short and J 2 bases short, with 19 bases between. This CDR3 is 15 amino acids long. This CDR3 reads CSAGPPGGTTDTQYF. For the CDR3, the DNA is TGCAGCGCCGGCCCCCCAGGCGGAACCACAGATACGCAGTATTTT.

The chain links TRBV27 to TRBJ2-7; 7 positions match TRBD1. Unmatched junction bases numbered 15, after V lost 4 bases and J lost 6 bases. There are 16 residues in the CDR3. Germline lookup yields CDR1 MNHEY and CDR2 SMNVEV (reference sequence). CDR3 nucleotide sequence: TGTGCCAGCAGTTCCACAGGACAGGTGGGACCCTCCGAGCAGTACTTC. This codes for CASSSTGQVGPSEQYF.